Presented here are 26 T cell receptor beta chains from one specimen sequenced in a study of spatial heterogeneity in lung cancer. Findings and caveats of the study: Mutation counts in tumors were tracked by counts of expanded intratumoral alpha and beta TCRs.

Antigens for these TCRs are unknown. The sample's time point: sample taken at primary tumor resection. Each CDR3 protein gets one entry after TCRdb re-called the 5' RACE reads with MiXCR. The table includes about 16,000 distinct CDR3 sequences, under 7% detected once. The sequencing here drew on lung tumor tissue, taken at surgery. The receptors here all came from a female donor with early-stage non-small cell lung cancer.

This clonotype was counted between two and nine times. The chain is built from TRBV5-6 and TRBJ2-3; D uncertain. Germline V gene data show CDR1 as SGHDT and CDR2 as YYEEEE. The CDR3 runs to 11 residues. V gave up 3 bases and J gave up 6 bases, with 5 bases separating them. The CDR3 loop reads CASSSRDTQYF. Written as DNA, the CDR3 is TGTGCCAGCAGCTCGCGCGATACGCAGTATTTT.

The table lists this clonotype with many counts. The chain couples TRBV7-9 to TRBJ2-1; 10 positions match TRBD2. Germline values: CDR1 SEHNR, CDR2 FQNEAQ (reference sequence). Unmatched junction bases numbered 3, after V lost 0 bases and J lost 4 bases. There are 16 residues in the CDR3. This chain's CDR3 is CASSLALAGVYNEQFF. As DNA, the CDR3 is TGTGCCAGCAGCTTAGCTCTAGCGGGAGTTTACAATGAGCAGTTCTTC.

This clonotype was seen ten or more times. The gene calls are TRBV5-1 and TRBJ2-2; D is perhaps TRBD2 (6 bases). V was cut by 1 base and J by 3 bases, with 13 bases left in between. This CDR3 spans 16 amino acids. Germline V gives CDR1 SGHRS, CDR2 YFSETQ. The DNA for the CDR3 is TGCGCCAGCAGCTTGTTGGAGGGGTCATACACCGGGGAGCTGTTTTTT. Translated: CASSLLEGSYTGELFF.

The V call is TRBV6-1, the J call TRBJ2-7, with a weak D call TRBD2 (5 bases). With 2 bases removed from V and 3 bases from J, the gap between germline ends came to 17 bases. The CDR3 is 16 residues long. Germline CDR1 and CDR2: MNHNS and SASEGT. The CDR3 nucleotides read TGTGCCAGCAGTGAATTTCTCACGGCTAGCAGCTACGAGCAGTACTTC. Translation: CASSEFLTASSYEQYF.

At least ten counts were recorded for this clonotype. This sequence joins TRBV18 and TRBJ2-5; D unclear. The CDR3 extends over 12 amino acids. The germline V and J ends were trimmed by 3 bases and 3 bases, with 5 bases remaining between them. Germline loops: CDR1 KGHSH, CDR2 LQKENI. The CDR3 nucleotides are TGTGCCAGCTCACCTGCCGAAGAGACCCAGTACTTC. Residues: CASSPAEETQYF.

This clonotype showed up many times. The chain recombines TRBV2 with TRBJ1-5, with 7 bases identical to TRBD1. The CDR3 is 15 amino acids. The germline CDR1 and CDR2 sequences are SNHLY and FYNNEI. Unmatched junction bases numbered 7, after V lost 7 bases and J lost 1 base. CDR3 in DNA: TGTGCCAGCACCCAGGGGGACATAAGCAATCAGCCCCAGCATTTT. Its translation is CASTQGDISNQPQHF.

In this sample, this clonotype turned up many times. V is TRBV28 and J is TRBJ2-7, with D tentatively TRBD1 (7 bases). Germline CDR1 and CDR2: MDHEN and SYDVKM. V was trimmed by 7 bases and J by 3 bases, leaving 22 bases between them. The CDR3 is made up of 16 amino acids. The CDR3 region has the DNA TGTGCCAGCACCCCCTCAGCGCGGGACAGAGGCTACGAGCAGTACTTC. Protein product: CASTPSARDRGYEQYF. The entire variable domain, with the rest obtained from reference TRBV28 and TRBJ2-7, is as follows: DVKVTQSSRYLVKRTGEKVFLECVQDMDHENMFWYRQDPGLGLRLIYFSYDVKMKEKGDIPEGYSVSREKKERFSLILESASTNQTSMYLCASTPSARDRGYEQYFGPGTRLTVT.

This clonotype was seen repeatedly, ten times or more. The chain uses TRBV12-3 or TRBV12-4 and TRBJ1-2, with D unclear. V was trimmed by 4 bases and J by 2 bases, leaving 14 bases between them. The CDR3 is 15 residues long. CDR3 DNA sequence: TGTGCCAGCAGTTCTGGAGGGCGTTTCAACTATGGCTACACCTTC. Protein: CASSSGGRFNYGYTF.

This clonotype was seen many times. The chain has TRBV28 and TRBJ2-5; 13 nucleotides line up with TRBD2. Per germline, CDR1 MDHEN and CDR2 SYDVKM. The CDR3 has 16 amino acids. Unmatched junction bases numbered 6, after V lost 7 bases and J lost 1 base. The CDR3 reads CASKMTSGRSQETQYF. The CDR3, as DNA: TGTGCCAGCAAAATGACTAGCGGGAGGTCCCAAGAGACCCAGTACTTC.

At least ten counts were recorded for this clonotype. The V gene is TRBV28, the J gene TRBJ2-2, with 7 bases that match TRBD1. The CDR3 totals 19 residues. Unmatched junction bases numbered 19, after V lost 3 bases and J lost 6 bases. Germline assignment: CDR1 MDHEN and CDR2 SYDVKM. Here the CDR3 reads CASSFSPTRQGWVPGELFF. The CDR3 nucleotides read TGTGCCAGCAGTTTTTCCCCCACGCGACAGGGATGGGTACCCGGGGAGCTGTTTTTT.

This clonotype was detected ten times or more. This chain uses TRBV20-1 with TRBJ1-5; possibly TRBD1 for D (6 bases). Germline V lookup: CDR1 DFQATT, CDR2 SNEGSKA (reference sequence). This CDR3 region has 15 residues. Trimming stripped 3 bases from V and 2 bases from J, with 14 bases between. CDR3 sequence (DNA): TGCAGTGCTAGTGCAGGGGTTCGGCGCAATCAGCCCCAGCATTTT. Protein product: CSASAGVRRNQPQHF.

This clonotype was detected many times. The CDR3 reads CASRVAGTSGYEQFF. The CDR3 nucleotides read TGTGCCAGCAGGGTCGCCGGGACTAGCGGGTATGAGCAGTTCTTC. V is TRBV7-8 and J is TRBJ2-1; TRBD2 matches 12 bases. Germline CDR1 is SGHVS and CDR2 is FQNEAQ. With 6 bases clipped from V and 8 bases from J, the junction kept 8 bases outside the gene matches. This CDR3 contains 15 residues. The full variable domain, completed using reference TRBV7-8 and TRBJ2-1, is GAGVSQSPRYKVAKRGQDVALRCDPISGHVSLFWYQQALGQGPEFLTYFQNEAQLDKSGLPSDRFFAERPEGSVSTLKIQRTQQEDSAVYLCASRVAGTSGYEQFFGPGTRLTVL.

The chain uses TRBV9 and TRBJ1-2; tentative D call: TRBD1 (5 bases). Between the trimmed V and J ends, which lost 5 bases and 4 bases, there was a span of 12 bases. This CDR3 contains 13 residues. The V gene's germline CDR1 is SGDLS and CDR2 YYNGEE. CDR3 DNA sequence: TGTGCCAGCAGTGGGGACGGCATCTATGGCTACACCTTC. Amino acid sequence: CASSGDGIYGYTF. The full variable domain, with the rest looked up from reference TRBV9 and TRBJ1-2, is DSGVTQTPKHLITATGQRVTLRCSPRSGDLSVYWYQQSLDQGLQFLIQYYNGEERAKGNILERFSAQQFPDLHSELNLSSLELGDSALYFCASSGDGIYGYTFGSGTRLTVV.

The genes are TRBV27 and TRBJ1-5; no firm D call. Trimming took off 1 base at V and 2 bases at J, with 6 bases between the two ends. The CDR3 runs to 14 residues. CDR1 and CDR2 from the germline V gene are MNHEY and SMNVEV (reference sequence). CDR3 region: CASSLYPGNQPQHF. In DNA, the CDR3 is TGTGCCAGCAGTTTATACCCCGGCAATCAGCCCCAGCATTTT.

This clonotype is medium-sized. CDR3 sequence: CASSSDRALQETQYF. In DNA, the CDR3 is TGTGCCAGCAGCTCGGACAGGGCCCTACAAGAGACCCAGTACTTC. V and J are TRBV7-9 and TRBJ2-5, with 8 positions matching TRBD1. This CDR3 is built from 15 residues. Losses at the gene ends were 4 bases for V and 2 bases for J; bases not matched to a gene: 6. CDR1 is SEHNR, CDR2 FQNEAQ, per germline (reference sequence).

This clonotype showed up many times. V is TRBV5-1 and J is TRBJ2-3; D unclear. Trimming took 1 base from V and 1 from J, leaving 7 bases between them. This CDR3 comprises 14 residues. Germline loops: CDR1 SGHRS, CDR2 YFSETQ. CDR3 sequence reads: CASSLWQGTDTQYF. In nucleotides, the CDR3 is TGCGCCAGCAGCTTGTGGCAGGGCACAGATACGCAGTATTTT.

At least ten counts were recorded for this clonotype. The chain carries TRBV2 and TRBJ1-3; D gene unclear. V gave up 6 bases and J gave up 6 bases, with 12 bases separating them. The CDR3 has 13 residues. Germline assignment: CDR1 SNHLY and CDR2 FYNNEI. This CDR3 reads CASSPGRQNTIYF. CDR3 DNA sequence: TGTGCCAGCAGCCCGGGCCGACAAAACACCATATATTTT.

This clonotype was recorded many times. The rearrangement uses TRBV10-3 and TRBJ2-2; D is unclear. There are 14 residues in the CDR3. Per germline, CDR1 ENHRY and CDR2 SYGVKD. V was cut by 4 bases and J by 1 base, with 7 bases left in between. The chain's CDR3 is CAISGTVNTGELFF. CDR3 nucleotide sequence: TGTGCCATCAGTGGCACAGTGAACACCGGGGAGCTGTTTTTT.

The CDR3 DNA follows: TGTGCCAGCAGTCAGGCAGGGACAAAGACCCAGTACTTC. It specifies CASSQAGTKTQYF. The rearrangement links TRBV28 to TRBJ2-5; possibly TRBD1 for D (6 bases). The V gene lost 5 bases and the J gene lost 6 bases, with 13 bases spanning the gap. Per germline, CDR1 MDHEN and CDR2 SYDVKM. The CDR3 runs 13 residues.

This clonotype was seen ten or more times. The chain joins TRBV5-1 to TRBJ2-3; D ambiguous. The CDR3 length is 14 residues. Deletions cut 0 bases from V and 2 bases from J, with 7 bases between. Germline CDR1 SGHRS, CDR2 YFSETQ. The DNA of the CDR3 is TGCGCCAGCAGCTTGGCCACAGCCACAGATACGCAGTATTTT. As protein: CASSLATATDTQYF.

This clonotype was picked up many times. This chain uses TRBV19 with TRBJ2-7, with 10 bases that match TRBD2. The CDR3 is 14 amino acids. Germline loops: CDR1 LNHDA, CDR2 SQIVND (reference sequence). Losses at the gene ends were 6 bases for V and 4 bases for J; bases not matched to a gene: 6. The CDR3 here is CASSLAGGPYEQYF. The CDR3 DNA reads TGTGCCAGTAGCTTAGCGGGAGGCCCGTACGAGCAGTACTTC.

This clonotype was counted at least ten times. The V and J genes are TRBV10-3 and TRBJ2-5; 7 bases agree with TRBD1. CDR1 ENHRY and CDR2 SYGVKD come from the germline V gene. This CDR3 is built from 13 residues. V lost 3 bases, J lost 3 bases, and 1 base stayed unmatched. In DNA, the CDR3 is TGTGCCATCAGTGAAGGGACAGAAGAGACCCAGTACTTC. The encoded protein is CAISEGTEETQYF.

This clonotype was recorded at least ten times. The CDR3 nucleotides read TGTGCCAGCAGCGCCAGACTAGCGGGAGCGGCTGAGACCCAGTACTTC. Its translation is CASSARLAGAAETQYF. The chain joins TRBV7-2 to TRBJ2-5; TRBD2 agrees at 12 bases. There are 16 residues in the CDR3. Germline trimming cut 5 bases from V and 5 bases from J; bases unmatched to any gene: 9. CDR1 SGHTA and CDR2 FQGNSA come from the germline V gene.

This clonotype was seen only a few times. CDR3 sequence: CASSRRRTSGKYEQYF. CDR3 DNA sequence: TGTGCCAGCAGTCGACGCAGGACTAGCGGAAAGTACGAGCAGTACTTC. This chain connects TRBV6-5 to TRBJ2-7; TRBD2 matches 10 bases. This CDR3 is built from 16 residues. J lost 4 bases, V lost 5 bases, and 11 bases had no gene match. Per germline, CDR1 MNHEY and CDR2 SVGAGI.

The chain employs TRBV7-9 and TRBJ2-1; perhaps TRBD2 as D (6 bases). V dropped 3 bases and J dropped 4 bases, with 10 bases sitting between them. The CDR3 has 14 residues. CDR1 is SEHNR and CDR2 is FQNEAQ in the germline V gene (reference sequence). CDR3 sequence reads: CASSFRRDYNEQFF. The CDR3, as DNA: TGTGCCAGCAGCTTTCGGAGGGATTACAATGAGCAGTTCTTC.

This clonotype was recorded at least ten times. The chain couples TRBV28 to TRBJ2-1; 8 bases agree with TRBD1. This CDR3 spans 15 amino acids. Germline V gives CDR1 MDHEN, CDR2 SYDVKM. Germline trimming cut 5 bases from V and 3 bases from J; bases unmatched to any gene: 6. The CDR3 reads CASSRQGFLYNEQFF. The CDR3 nucleotides read TGTGCCAGCAGTCGACAGGGGTTTCTCTACAATGAGCAGTTCTTC.